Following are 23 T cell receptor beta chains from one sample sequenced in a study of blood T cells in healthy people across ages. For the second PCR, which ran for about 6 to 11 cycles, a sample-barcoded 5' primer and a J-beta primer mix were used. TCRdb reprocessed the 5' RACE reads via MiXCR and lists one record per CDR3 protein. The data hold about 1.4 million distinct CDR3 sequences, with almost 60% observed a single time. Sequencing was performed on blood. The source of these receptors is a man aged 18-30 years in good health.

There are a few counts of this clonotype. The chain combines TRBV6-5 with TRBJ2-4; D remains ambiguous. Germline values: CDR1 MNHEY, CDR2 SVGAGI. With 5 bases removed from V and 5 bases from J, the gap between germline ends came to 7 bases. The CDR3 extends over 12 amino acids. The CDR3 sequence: CASSAPENIQYF. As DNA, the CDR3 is TGTGCCAGCAGTGCCCCAGAAAACATTCAGTACTTC.

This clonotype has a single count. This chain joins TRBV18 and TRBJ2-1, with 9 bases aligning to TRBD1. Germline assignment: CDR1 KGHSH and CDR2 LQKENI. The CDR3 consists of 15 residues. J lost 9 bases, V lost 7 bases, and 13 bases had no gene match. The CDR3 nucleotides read TGTGCCAGCTTGCTAGATTGGACAGGGGTCCGTGAGCAGTTCTTC. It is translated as CASLLDWTGVREQFF. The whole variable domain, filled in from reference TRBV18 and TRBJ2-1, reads NAGVMQNPRHLVRRRGQEARLRCSPMKGHSHVYWYRQLPEEGLKFMVYLQKENIIDESGMPKERFSAEFPKEGPSILRIQQVVRGDSAAYFCASLLDWTGVREQFFGPGTRLTVL.

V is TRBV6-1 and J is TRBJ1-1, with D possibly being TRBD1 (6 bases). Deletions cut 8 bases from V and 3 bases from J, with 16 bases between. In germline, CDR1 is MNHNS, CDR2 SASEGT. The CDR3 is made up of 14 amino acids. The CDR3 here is CASFGQHLYTEAFF. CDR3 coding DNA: TGTGCCAGCTTTGGACAGCACCTATACACTGAAGCTTTCTTT.

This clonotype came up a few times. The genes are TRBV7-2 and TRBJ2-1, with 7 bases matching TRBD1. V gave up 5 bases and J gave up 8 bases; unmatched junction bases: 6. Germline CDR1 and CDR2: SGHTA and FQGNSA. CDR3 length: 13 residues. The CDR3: CASSADRVHEQFF. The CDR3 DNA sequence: TGTGCCAGCAGCGCCGACAGGGTCCATGAGCAGTTCTTC.

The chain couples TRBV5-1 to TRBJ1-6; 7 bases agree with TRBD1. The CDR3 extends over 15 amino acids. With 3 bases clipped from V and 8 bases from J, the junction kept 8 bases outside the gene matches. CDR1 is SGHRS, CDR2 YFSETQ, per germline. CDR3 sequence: CASSSGGRWDSPLHF. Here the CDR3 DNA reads TGCGCCAGCAGCTCAGGGGGACGGTGGGATTCACCCCTCCACTTT.

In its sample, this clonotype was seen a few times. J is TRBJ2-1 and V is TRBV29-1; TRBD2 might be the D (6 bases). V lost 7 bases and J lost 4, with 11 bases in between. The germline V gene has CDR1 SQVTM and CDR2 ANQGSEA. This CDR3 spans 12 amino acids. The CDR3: CSAGTLYNEQFF. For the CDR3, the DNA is TGCAGCGCCGGGACTCTTTACAATGAGCAGTTCTTC.

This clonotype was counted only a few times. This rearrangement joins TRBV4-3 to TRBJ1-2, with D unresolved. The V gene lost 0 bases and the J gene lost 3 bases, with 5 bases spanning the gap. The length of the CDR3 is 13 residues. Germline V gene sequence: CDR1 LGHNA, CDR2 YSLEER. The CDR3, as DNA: TGCGCCAGCAGCCAAGACTCCCACTATGGCTACACCTTC. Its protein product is CASSQDSHYGYTF.

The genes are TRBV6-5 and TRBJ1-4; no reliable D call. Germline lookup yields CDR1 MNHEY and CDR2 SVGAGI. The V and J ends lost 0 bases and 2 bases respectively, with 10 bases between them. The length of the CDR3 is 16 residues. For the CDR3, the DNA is TGTGCCAGCAGTTACTCTTCGGGTGGCACTAATGAAAAACTGTTTTTT. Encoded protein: CASSYSSGGTNEKLFF.

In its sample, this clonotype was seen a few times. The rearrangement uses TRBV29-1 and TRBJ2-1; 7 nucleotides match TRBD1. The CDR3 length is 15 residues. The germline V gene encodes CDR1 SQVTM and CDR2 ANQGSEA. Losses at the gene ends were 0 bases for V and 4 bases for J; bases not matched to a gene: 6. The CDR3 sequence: CSVEDVEGAYNEQFF. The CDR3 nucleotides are TGCAGCGTTGAAGATGTAGAGGGGGCATACAATGAGCAGTTCTTC.

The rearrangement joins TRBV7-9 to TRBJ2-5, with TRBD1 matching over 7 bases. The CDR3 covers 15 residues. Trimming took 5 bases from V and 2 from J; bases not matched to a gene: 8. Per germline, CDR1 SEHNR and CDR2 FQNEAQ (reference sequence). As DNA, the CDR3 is TGTGCCAGCAGCCCTACAGGGGTCCTTCAAGAGACCCAGTACTTC. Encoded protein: CASSPTGVLQETQYF. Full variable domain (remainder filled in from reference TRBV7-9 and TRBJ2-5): DTGVSQNPRHKITKRGQNVTFRCDPISEHNRLYWYRQTLGQGPEFLTYFQNEAQLEKSRLLSDRFSAERPKGSFSTLEIQRTEQGDSAMYLCASSPTGVLQETQYFGPGTRLLVL.

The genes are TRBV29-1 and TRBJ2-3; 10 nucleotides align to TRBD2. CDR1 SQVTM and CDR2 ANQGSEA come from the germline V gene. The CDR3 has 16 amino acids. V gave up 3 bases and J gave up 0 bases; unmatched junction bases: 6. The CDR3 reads CSVEGRTSGSTDTQYF. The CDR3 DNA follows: TGCAGCGTTGAGGGGAGGACTAGCGGCAGCACAGATACGCAGTATTTT.

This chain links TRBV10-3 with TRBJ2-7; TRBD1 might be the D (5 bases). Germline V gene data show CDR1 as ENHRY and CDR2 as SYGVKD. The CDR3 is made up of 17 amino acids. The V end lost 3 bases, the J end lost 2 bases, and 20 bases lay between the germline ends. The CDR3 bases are TGTGCCATCAGTGATTCCCACCGGGCAACGACAGCCTACGAGCAGTACTTC. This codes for CAISDSHRATTAYEQYF.

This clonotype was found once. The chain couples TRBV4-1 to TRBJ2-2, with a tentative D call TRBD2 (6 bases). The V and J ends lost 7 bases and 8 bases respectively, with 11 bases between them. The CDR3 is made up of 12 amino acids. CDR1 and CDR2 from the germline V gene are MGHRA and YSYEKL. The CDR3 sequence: CASKGSGGELFF. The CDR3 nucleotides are TGCGCCAGCAAGGGTAGCGGAGGGGAGCTGTTTTTT.

The chain's CDR3 is CASGLVLRVPYEQYF. The CDR3 region has the DNA TGTGCTAGTGGTTTGGTACTCCGGGTCCCCTACGAGCAGTACTTC. The rearrangement joins TRBV12-5 to TRBJ2-4; D ambiguous. The better agreement between TRBJ2-7 and the DNA end casts doubt on the J call. The CDR3 is 15 amino acids. The germline CDR1 and CDR2 sequences are LGHNT and FRNRAP.

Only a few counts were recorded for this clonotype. Here the CDR3 reads CSVEGRETYEQYF. The CDR3 bases are TGCAGCGTTGAGGGACGGGAAACCTACGAGCAGTACTTC. The chain is built from TRBV29-1 and TRBJ2-7; D is perhaps TRBD1 or TRBD2 (5 bases each). Germline lookup yields CDR1 SQVTM and CDR2 ANQGSEA. This CDR3 is built from 13 residues. V lost 3 bases to trimming and J lost 2 bases, with 11 bases between them.

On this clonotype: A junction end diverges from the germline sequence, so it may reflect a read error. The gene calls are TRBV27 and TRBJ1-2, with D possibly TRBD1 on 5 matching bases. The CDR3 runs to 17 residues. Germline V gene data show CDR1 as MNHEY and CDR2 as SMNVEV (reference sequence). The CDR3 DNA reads TGTGCCGGCAGTTGGAGCGCCGACAGTGGGGTCTCCTATGGCTACACCTTC. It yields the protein CAGSWSADSGVSYGYTF.

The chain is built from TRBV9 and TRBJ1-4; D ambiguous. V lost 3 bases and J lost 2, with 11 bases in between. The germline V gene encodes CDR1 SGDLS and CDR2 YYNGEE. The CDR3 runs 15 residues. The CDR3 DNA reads TGTGCCAGCAGCGCCCTGGAGACGACTAATGAAAAACTGTTTTTT. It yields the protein CASSALETTNEKLFF.

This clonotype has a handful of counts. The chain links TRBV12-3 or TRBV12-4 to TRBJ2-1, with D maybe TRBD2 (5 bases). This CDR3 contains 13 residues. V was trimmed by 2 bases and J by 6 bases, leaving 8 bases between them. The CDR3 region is CASSLLTINEQFF. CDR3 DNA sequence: TGTGCCAGCAGTTTACTGACTATCAATGAGCAGTTCTTC.

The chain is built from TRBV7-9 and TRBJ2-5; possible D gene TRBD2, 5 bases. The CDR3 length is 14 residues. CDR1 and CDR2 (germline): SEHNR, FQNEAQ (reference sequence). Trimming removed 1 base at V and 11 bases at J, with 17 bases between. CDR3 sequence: CASSLGPGYNEQYF. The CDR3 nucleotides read TGTGCCAGCAGCTTAGGGCCGGGATACAATGAGCAGTACTTC.

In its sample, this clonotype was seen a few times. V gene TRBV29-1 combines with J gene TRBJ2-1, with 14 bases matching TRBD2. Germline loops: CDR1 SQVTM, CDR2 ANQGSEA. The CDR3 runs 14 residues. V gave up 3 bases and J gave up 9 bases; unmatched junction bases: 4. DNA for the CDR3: TGCAGCGTTGACGGACTAGCGGGAGGAATTGAGCAGTTCTTC. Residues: CSVDGLAGGIEQFF.

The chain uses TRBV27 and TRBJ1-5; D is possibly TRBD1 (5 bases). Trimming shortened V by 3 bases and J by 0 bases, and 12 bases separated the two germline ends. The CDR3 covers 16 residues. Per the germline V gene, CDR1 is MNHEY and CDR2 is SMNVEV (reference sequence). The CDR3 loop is CASSLSGTSSNQPQHF. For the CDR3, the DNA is TGTGCCAGCAGTTTGTCAGGGACGTCTAGCAATCAGCCCCAGCATTTT.

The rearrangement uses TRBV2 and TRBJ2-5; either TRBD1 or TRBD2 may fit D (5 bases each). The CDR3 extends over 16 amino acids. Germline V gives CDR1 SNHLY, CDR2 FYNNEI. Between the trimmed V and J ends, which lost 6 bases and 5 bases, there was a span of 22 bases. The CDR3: CASRPPGRSIGETQYF. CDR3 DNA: TGTGCCAGCAGGCCCCCGGGACGATCGATCGGGGAGACCCAGTACTTC.

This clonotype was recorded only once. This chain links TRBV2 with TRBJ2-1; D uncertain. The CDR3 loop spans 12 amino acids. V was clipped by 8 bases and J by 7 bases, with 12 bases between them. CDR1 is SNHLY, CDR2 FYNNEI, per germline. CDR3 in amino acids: CASRGVSNEQFF. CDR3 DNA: TGTGCCAGCCGTGGCGTTTCGAATGAGCAGTTCTTC.